Below are 22 T cell receptor beta chains sequenced from a single sample in a study of T cell repertoires in aging, cancer and after chemotherapy. Amplification of TCR beta used genomic DNA extracted from peripheral blood. A mixed TRB-A/B primer pool amplified rearranged TRB by multiplex touch-down PCR. Each CDR3 protein is one row after TCRdb ran MiXCR on the multiplex PCR reads. This sample has some 2,100 distinct CDR3 sequences, with about 37% found just once. The specimen was blood. These receptors all stem from a human donor with a solid tumor.

This clonotype showed up just a few times. This chain connects TRBV27 to TRBJ2-1; D unclear. The germline V gene has CDR1 MNHEY and CDR2 SMNVEV (reference sequence). V shed 2 bases and J shed 0 bases, with 5 bases lying between them. This CDR3 spans 14 amino acids. The CDR3 DNA sequence: TGTGCCAGCAGTTTAGCTGACTCCTACAATGAGCAGTTCTTC. Encoded protein: CASSLADSYNEQFF.

This clonotype qualifies as large (0.1 to 1%). The chain uses TRBV29-1 and TRBJ2-3; 8 nucleotides agree with TRBD2. Germline loops: CDR1 SQVTM, CDR2 ANQGSEA. The CDR3 is made up of 13 amino acids. V lost 4 bases to trimming and J lost 4 bases; unmatched junction nucleotides: 4. The CDR3 DNA follows: TGCAGCGTTGTAGCGGGAAACGCAGATACGCAGTATTTT. It encodes CSVVAGNADTQYF.

About this clonotype itself: This may come from a read error, since a much larger clone is one base off. This chain joins TRBV6-5 and TRBJ2-3, with D perhaps TRBD2 (5 bases). In germline, CDR1 is MNHEY, CDR2 SVGAGI. The ends were cut back, 4 bases at V and 1 base at J, with 12 bases in the middle. The CDR3 loop spans 15 amino acids. The CDR3 reads CASSSRAVGTDTQYF. The CDR3 nucleotides are TGTGCCAGCAGTTCCCGAGCGGTGGGCACAGATACGCAGTATTTT.

This chain links TRBV7-6 with TRBJ2-7; either TRBD1 or TRBD2 may supply D (5 bases each). The germline V gene encodes CDR1 SGHVS and CDR2 FNYEAQ. The CDR3 has 15 residues. V gave up 0 bases and J gave up 2 bases, with 11 bases separating them. CDR3 sequence (DNA): TGTGCCAGCAGCTTAGCCCCCGGGACCGCCTACGAGCAGTACTTC. Its protein is CASSLAPGTAYEQYF.

V and J are TRBV24-1 and TRBJ2-1; 10 bases match TRBD1. V lost 3 bases, J lost 4 bases, and 5 bases stayed unmatched. The germline CDR1 and CDR2 sequences are KGHDR and SFDVKD. CDR3 length equals 16 residues. Here the CDR3 reads CATSDTGQGFYNEQFF. The CDR3 nucleotides read TGTGCCACCAGTGATACGGGACAGGGGTTTTACAATGAGCAGTTCTTC.

The chain employs TRBV12-3 or TRBV12-4 and TRBJ2-1; TRBD2 aligns across 11 bases. Germline trimming cut 6 bases from V and 9 bases from J; bases unmatched to any gene: 7. The CDR3 runs to 14 residues. In nucleotides, the CDR3 is TGTGCCAGCAGCGCTCTAGCGGGAGGAGCTGAGCAGTTCTTC. This encodes CASSALAGGAEQFF.

J is TRBJ1-2 and V is TRBV5-5; D may be TRBD1 (5 bases). Germline assignment: CDR1 SGHKS and CDR2 YYEKEE (reference sequence). The CDR3 sequence is 15 residues long. V lost 2 bases to trimming and J lost 6 bases, with 17 bases between them. This CDR3 reads CASSFVSPGVDGYTF. Written as DNA, the CDR3 is TGTGCCAGCAGCTTTGTGTCGCCGGGGGTAGATGGCTACACCTTC.

This clonotype was detected only a few times. The chain couples TRBV24-1 to TRBJ2-3, with D perhaps TRBD1 (6 bases). The V gene lost 9 bases and the J gene lost 2 bases, with 11 bases spanning the gap. The CDR3 has 13 residues. The V gene's germline CDR1 is KGHDR and CDR2 SFDVKD. The CDR3 sequence: CATGGQTTDTQYF. The CDR3 DNA reads as TGTGCCACCGGTGGACAGACCACAGATACGCAGTATTTT.

This clonotype was observed a few times. The chain recombines TRBV6-5 with TRBJ1-5; D call uncertain. Germline CDR1 MNHEY, CDR2 SVGAGI. V gave up 6 bases and J gave up 2 bases, with 14 bases separating them. CDR3 size: 15 residues. The chain's CDR3 is CASSPIGIGNQPQHF. Written as DNA, the CDR3 is TGTGCCAGCAGCCCCATAGGGATCGGCAATCAGCCCCAGCATTTT.

To note about this clonotype: This may stem from a read error, because a much larger clone lies one nucleotide away. The chain links TRBV15 to TRBJ2-3; D may match TRBD1 or TRBD2 (7 bases each). The CDR3 spans 14 residues. Germline CDR1 is LNHNV and CDR2 is YYDKDF (reference sequence). Deletions cut 6 bases from V and 4 bases from J, with 14 bases between. The CDR3 nucleotides read TGTGCCACCAGGCAGGGGGGGGTGTCAGATACGCAGTATTTT. Residues: CATRQGGVSDTQYF.

As regards this clonotype: This may arise from a read error, as a much more abundant clone is one base away. V is TRBV29-1 and J is TRBJ2-2; the D gene could be TRBD1 or TRBD2 (7 bases each). The V and J ends lost 6 bases and 6 bases respectively, with 20 bases between them. The CDR3 is 15 amino acids. The germline CDR1 and CDR2 sequences are SQVTM and ANQGSEA. In DNA, the CDR3 is TGCAGCGTCGTTCGGCAGGGGGGGACCCCCGGGGAGCTGTTTTTT. Amino acids: CSVVRQGGTPGELFF.

In its sample, this clonotype was seen a few times. The chain carries TRBV24-1 and TRBJ2-7, with 9 bases fitting TRBD1. This CDR3 region has 14 residues. The ends lost 0 bases at V and 7 bases at J; junction bases unmatched: 3. The germline gives CDR1 KGHDR, CDR2 SFDVKD. CDR3 in amino acids: CATSDLTGGGEQYF. In DNA form, the CDR3 reads TGTGCCACCAGTGATTTGACAGGGGGCGGAGAGCAGTACTTC.

The rearrangement joins TRBV10-3 to TRBJ2-7; tentatively, D is TRBD2 (5 bases). Germline assignment: CDR1 ENHRY and CDR2 SYGVKD. Trimming took 10 bases from V and 4 from J, leaving 17 bases between them. The length of the CDR3 is 13 residues. CDR3 coding DNA: TGTGCCAGCAGCTTAGAGCGGCGGTACGAGCAGTACTTC. It encodes CASSLERRYEQYF.

This chain joins TRBV18 and TRBJ1-2; maybe TRBD1 (5 bases). The CDR3 spans 15 residues. From germline, CDR1 is KGHSH and CDR2 LQKENI. Deletions cut 6 bases from V and 7 bases from J, with 21 bases between. CDR3 protein: CASSREPGTQGGYTF. DNA of the CDR3: TGTGCCAGCTCCCGCGAACCCGGGACGCAGGGTGGCTACACCTTC.

This clonotype was detected a few times. V and J are TRBV20-1 and TRBJ2-7; 7 bases agree with TRBD1. CDR3 length: 15 amino acids. Germline assignment: CDR1 DFQATT and CDR2 SNEGSKA (reference sequence). The J segment lost 3 bases and the V segment lost 3 bases, leaving 11 bases of the junction unmatched. CDR3 DNA sequence: TGCAGTGCTAGGAGACAGGGCGCTCCCATCTACGAGCAGTACTTC. Its protein product is CSARRQGAPIYEQYF.

CDR3 sequence (DNA): TGTGCCAGCAGTTACTCGATAACTAGGGCAGATACGCAGTATTTT. It specifies CASSYSITRADTQYF. The chain has TRBV6-6 and TRBJ2-3; D is perhaps TRBD2 (5 bases). Trimming took off 0 bases at V and 4 bases at J, with 11 bases between the two ends. Germline assignment: CDR1 MNHNY and CDR2 SVGAGI (reference sequence). The length of the CDR3 is 15 residues.

By proportion, this clonotype is medium-sized. This chain joins TRBV6-2 or TRBV6-3 and TRBJ2-3; D is unclear. Trimming took off 2 bases at V and 5 bases at J, with 2 bases between the two ends. Germline-derived CDR1 and CDR2 are MNHEY and SVGEGT. The CDR3 has 11 residues. The chain's CDR3 is CASSYRDTQYF. As DNA, the CDR3 is TGTGCCAGCAGTTACCGAGATACGCAGTATTTT.

This clonotype was counted a few times. The chain has TRBV5-6 and TRBJ2-1; a possible D gene is TRBD1 (5 bases). CDR1 SGHDT and CDR2 YYEEEE come from the germline V gene. The CDR3 runs 14 residues. V lost 2 bases and J 0 bases, leaving 6 bases between the germline ends. The CDR3 sequence: CASSFQGSYNEQFF. The CDR3 region has the DNA TGTGCCAGCAGCTTTCAGGGCTCCTACAATGAGCAGTTCTTC. Looking up the rest from reference TRBV5-6 and TRBJ2-1 gives the full variable domain: DAGVTQSPTHLIKTRGQQVTLRCSPKSGHDTVSWYQQALGQGPQFIFQYYEEEERQRGNFPDRFSGHQFPNYSSELNVNALLLGDSALYLCASSFQGSYNEQFFGPGTRLTVL.

This clonotype was observed a single time. The J gene is TRBJ1-2, the V gene TRBV5-1; 7 bases match TRBD1. With V trimmed by 0 bases and J by 14 bases, 10 bases remained unmatched. Per germline, CDR1 SGHRS and CDR2 YFSETQ. CDR3 length equals 13 residues. CDR3 DNA: TGCGCCAGCAGCTTGGAGGGACAGACGGTTTTTACCTTC. Translating gives CASSLEGQTVFTF.

This clonotype was counted only a few times. The gene calls are TRBV5-6 and TRBJ1-1; no clear D gene. The ends were cut back, 4 bases at V and 4 bases at J, with 8 bases in the middle. Germline CDR1 and CDR2: SGHDT and YYEEEE. The CDR3 has 12 residues. CDR3 DNA: TGTGCCAGCAGCCTCCCCCTCACTGAAGCTTTCTTT. It codes for CASSLPLTEAFF.

By share, this clonotype ranks as large. V usage is TRBV6-5 and J usage is TRBJ2-1; 7 bases map to TRBD1. The CDR3 totals 15 residues. CDR1 and CDR2 from the germline V gene are MNHEY and SVGAGI. With 2 bases clipped from V and 12 bases from J, the junction kept 13 bases outside the gene matches. CDR3 in DNA: TGTGCCAGCAGTTACGGCGGCAGGGGGTCGACTGGGCAGTTCTTC. Translated: CASSYGGRGSTGQFF.

V and J are TRBV7-9 and TRBJ2-6; D is possibly TRBD2 (5 bases). Per the germline V gene, CDR1 is SEHNR and CDR2 is FQNEAQ (reference sequence). The CDR3 length is 16 residues. V gave up 6 bases and J gave up 1 base, with 13 bases separating them. Here the CDR3 reads CASSFGVLSGANVLTF. The CDR3 bases are TGTGCCAGCAGTTTCGGGGTACTATCTGGGGCCAACGTCCTGACTTTC.